This T cell receptor beta chain was identified during a study of CD8+ T cells in alopecia areata. General observations from the study: In lesional scalp, particularly from alopecia totalis/universalis, clonality was higher than in normal scalp. Patients shared TCRs less clearly than mice did, possibly for HLA-related reasons. Scalp sequencing also captures normal skin's resident alphabeta T cells.

Sequencing relied on a cDNA template that was reverse transcribed from extracted RNA. The protocol was immunoSEQ multiplex PCR, while the TCRdb copy is restricted to in-frame clones and leaves out a portion. Of 200,000 or so clones in the sample, roughly 50% were seen once. Sorting from PBMCs produced CD4+ and CD8+ T cells. CDR1 is SGHVS, CDR2 FQNEAQ, per germline. V was trimmed by 4 bases and J by 4 bases, leaving 13 bases between them. This CDR3 contains 14 residues. Concerning this clone: What it binds is unknown.

Sequenced material: CD8+ T cells sorted from blood. The J gene is TRBJ1-2, the V gene TRBV7-8; TRBD1 is a possible D gene (5 bases). The TCR comes from a human donor in good health. The CDR3 here is CASSSQDTRYGYTF. The CDR3 bases are TGTGCCAGCAGCTCTCAGGACACTCGCTATGGCTACACCTTC.